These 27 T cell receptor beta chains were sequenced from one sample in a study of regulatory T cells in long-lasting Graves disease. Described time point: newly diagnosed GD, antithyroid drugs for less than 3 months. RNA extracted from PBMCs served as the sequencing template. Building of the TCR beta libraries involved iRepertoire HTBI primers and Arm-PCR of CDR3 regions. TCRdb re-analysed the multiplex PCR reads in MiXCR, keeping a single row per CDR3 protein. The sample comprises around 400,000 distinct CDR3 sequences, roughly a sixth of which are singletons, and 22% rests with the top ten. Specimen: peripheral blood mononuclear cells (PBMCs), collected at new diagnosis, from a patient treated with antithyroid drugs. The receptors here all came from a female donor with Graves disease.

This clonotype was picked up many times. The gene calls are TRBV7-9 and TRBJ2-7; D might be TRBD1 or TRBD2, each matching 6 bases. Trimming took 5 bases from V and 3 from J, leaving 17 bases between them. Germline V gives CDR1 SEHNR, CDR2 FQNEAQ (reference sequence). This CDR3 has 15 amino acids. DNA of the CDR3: TGTGCCAGCAGCCTTCGAGGGGGGAGTCGCTACGAGCAGTACTTC. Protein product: CASSLRGGSRYEQYF.

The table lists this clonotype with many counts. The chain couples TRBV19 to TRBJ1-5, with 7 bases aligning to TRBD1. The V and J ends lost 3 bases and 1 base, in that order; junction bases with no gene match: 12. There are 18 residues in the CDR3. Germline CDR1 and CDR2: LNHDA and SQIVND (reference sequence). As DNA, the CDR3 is TGTGCCAGTAGTATCCGGACACCATCGGGACAGAGCAATCAGCCCCAGCATTTT. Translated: CASSIRTPSGQSNQPQHF. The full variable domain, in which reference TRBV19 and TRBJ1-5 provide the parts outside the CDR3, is DGGITQSPKYLFRKEGQNVTLSCEQNLNHDAMYWYRQDPGQGLRLIYYSQIVNDFQKGDIAEGYSVSREKKESFPLTVTSAQKNPTAFYLCASSIRTPSGQSNQPQHFGDGTRLSIL.

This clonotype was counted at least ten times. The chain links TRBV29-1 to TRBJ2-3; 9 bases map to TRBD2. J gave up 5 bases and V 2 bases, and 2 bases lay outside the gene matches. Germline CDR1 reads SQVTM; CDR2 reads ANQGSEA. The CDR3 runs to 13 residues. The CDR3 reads CSVEPTSGDTQYF. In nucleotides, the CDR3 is TGCAGCGTTGAACCGACTAGCGGAGATACGCAGTATTTT.

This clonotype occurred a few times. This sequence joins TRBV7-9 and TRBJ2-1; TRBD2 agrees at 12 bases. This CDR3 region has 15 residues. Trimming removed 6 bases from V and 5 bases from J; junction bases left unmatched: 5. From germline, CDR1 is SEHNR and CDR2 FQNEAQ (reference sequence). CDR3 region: CASRLAGGQNNEQFF. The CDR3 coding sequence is TGTGCCAGCAGACTAGCGGGGGGACAAAACAATGAGCAGTTCTTC. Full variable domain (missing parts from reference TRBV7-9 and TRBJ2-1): DTGVSQNPRHKITKRGQNVTFRCDPISEHNRLYWYRQTLGQGPEFLTYFQNEAQLEKSRLLSDRFSAERPKGSFSTLEIQRTEQGDSAMYLCASRLAGGQNNEQFFGPGTRLTVL.

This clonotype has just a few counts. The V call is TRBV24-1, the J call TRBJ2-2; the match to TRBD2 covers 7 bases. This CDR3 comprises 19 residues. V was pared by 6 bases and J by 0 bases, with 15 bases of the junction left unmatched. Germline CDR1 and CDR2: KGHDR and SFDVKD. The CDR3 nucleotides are TGTGCCACCAGTCGGGGACTAATGGGACCAAGGACGAACACCGGGGAGCTGTTTTTT. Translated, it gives CATSRGLMGPRTNTGELFF.

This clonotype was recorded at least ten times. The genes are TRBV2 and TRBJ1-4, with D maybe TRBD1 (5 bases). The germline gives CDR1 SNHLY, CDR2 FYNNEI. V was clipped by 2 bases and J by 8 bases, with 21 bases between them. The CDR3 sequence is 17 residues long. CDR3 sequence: CASSERSRDLMREKLFF. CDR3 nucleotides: TGTGCCAGCAGTGAACGGTCAAGGGACCTCATGCGGGAAAAACTGTTTTTT.

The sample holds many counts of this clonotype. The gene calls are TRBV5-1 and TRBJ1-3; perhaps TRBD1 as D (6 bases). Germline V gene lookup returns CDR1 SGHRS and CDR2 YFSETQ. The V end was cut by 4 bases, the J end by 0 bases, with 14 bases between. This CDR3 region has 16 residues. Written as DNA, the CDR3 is TGCGCCAGCAGCCGATTCAGGGGTGACTCTGGAAACACCATATATTTT. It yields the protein CASSRFRGDSGNTIYF.

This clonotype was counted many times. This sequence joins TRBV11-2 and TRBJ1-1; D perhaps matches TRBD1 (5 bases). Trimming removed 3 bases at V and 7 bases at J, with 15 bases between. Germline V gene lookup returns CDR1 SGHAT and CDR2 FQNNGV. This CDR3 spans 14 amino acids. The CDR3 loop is CASSLTGTDREAFF. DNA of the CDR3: TGTGCCAGCAGCTTGACTGGGACGGACCGTGAAGCTTTCTTT.

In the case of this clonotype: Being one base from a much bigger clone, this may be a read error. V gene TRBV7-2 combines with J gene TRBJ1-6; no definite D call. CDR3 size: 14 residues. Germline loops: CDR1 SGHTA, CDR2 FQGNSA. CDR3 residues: CACSLDRLPAPLHF. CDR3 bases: TGTGCCTGCAGCTTAGATCGGCTACCGGCACCCCTCCACTTT.

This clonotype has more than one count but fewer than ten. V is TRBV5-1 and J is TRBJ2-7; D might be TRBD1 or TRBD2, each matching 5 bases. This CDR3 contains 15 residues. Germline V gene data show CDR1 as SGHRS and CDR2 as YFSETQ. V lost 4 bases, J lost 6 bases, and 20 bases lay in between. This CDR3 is CASSLGPGPSGEQYF. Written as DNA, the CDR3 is TGCGCCAGCAGCCTGGGACCAGGTCCATCGGGCGAGCAGTACTTC.

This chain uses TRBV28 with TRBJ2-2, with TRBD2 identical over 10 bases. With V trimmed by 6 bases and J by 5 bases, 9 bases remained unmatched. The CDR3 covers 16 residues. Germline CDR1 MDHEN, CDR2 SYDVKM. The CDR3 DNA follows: TGTGCCAGCAGCTCTCTGGGGACTAGCGTGACCGGGGAGCTGTTTTTT. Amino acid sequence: CASSSLGTSVTGELFF.

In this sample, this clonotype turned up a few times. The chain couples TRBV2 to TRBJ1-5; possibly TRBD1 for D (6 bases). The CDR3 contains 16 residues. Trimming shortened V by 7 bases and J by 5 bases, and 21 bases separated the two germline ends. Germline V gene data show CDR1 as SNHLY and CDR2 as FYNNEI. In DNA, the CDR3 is TGTGCCAGCACCCTAGACCCGAACAGGGCTGATCAGCCCCAGCATTTT. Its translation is CASTLDPNRADQPQHF.

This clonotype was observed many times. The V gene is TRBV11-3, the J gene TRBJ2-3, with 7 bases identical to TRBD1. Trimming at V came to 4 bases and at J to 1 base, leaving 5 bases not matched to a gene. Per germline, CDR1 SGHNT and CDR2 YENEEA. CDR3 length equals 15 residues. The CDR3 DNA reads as TGTGCCAGCAGCTCCTCCGGACAGGGCACAGATACGCAGTATTTT. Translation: CASSSSGQGTDTQYF. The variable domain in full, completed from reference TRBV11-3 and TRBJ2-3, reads EAGVVQSPRYKIIEKKQPVAFWCNPISGHNTLYWYLQNLGQGPELLIRYENEEAVDDSQLPKDRFSAERLKGVDSTLKIQPAELGDSAVYLCASSSSGQGTDTQYFGPGTRLTVL.

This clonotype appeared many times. The CDR3 sequence is CASRGTAQETQYF. CDR3 bases: TGTGCCAGCAGGGGGACAGCTCAAGAGACCCAGTACTTC. This sequence joins TRBV2 and TRBJ2-5; 7 bases line up with TRBD1. CDR3 size: 13 residues. CDR1 is SNHLY, CDR2 FYNNEI, per germline. The V segment lost 6 bases and the J segment 2 bases; nucleotides outside the gene matches: 3.

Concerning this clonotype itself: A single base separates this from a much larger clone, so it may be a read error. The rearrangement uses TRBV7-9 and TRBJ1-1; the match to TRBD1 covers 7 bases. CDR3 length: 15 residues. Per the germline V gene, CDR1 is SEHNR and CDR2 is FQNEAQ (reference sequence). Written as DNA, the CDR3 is TGTGCCGGCAGAAGGGGGCCATGGCGGAACACTGAAGCTTTCTTT. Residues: CAGRRGPWRNTEAFF. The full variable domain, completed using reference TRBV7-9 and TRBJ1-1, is DTGVSQNPRHKITKRGQNVTFRCDPISEHNRLYWYRQTLGQGPEFLTYFQNEAQLEKSRLLSDRFSAERPKGSFSTLEIQRTEQGDSAMYLCAGRRGPWRNTEAFFGQGTRLTVV.

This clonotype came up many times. CDR3 in DNA: TGTGCCAGCATATCGGGGCTGAGCACTGAAGCTTTCTTT. This gives the protein CASISGLSTEAFF. This chain links TRBV27 with TRBJ1-1, with D perhaps TRBD1 (5 bases). The CDR3 consists of 13 residues. The V and J ends lost 7 bases and 4 bases respectively, with 13 bases between them. Germline assignment: CDR1 MNHEY and CDR2 SMNVEV (reference sequence).

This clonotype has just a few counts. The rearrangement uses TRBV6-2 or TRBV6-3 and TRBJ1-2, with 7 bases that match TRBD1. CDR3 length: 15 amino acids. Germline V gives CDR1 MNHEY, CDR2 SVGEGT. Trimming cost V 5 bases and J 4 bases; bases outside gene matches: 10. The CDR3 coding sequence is TGTGCCAGCAGTGAAGCGACAGGGCCCAGCTATGGCTACACCTTC. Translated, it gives CASSEATGPSYGYTF.

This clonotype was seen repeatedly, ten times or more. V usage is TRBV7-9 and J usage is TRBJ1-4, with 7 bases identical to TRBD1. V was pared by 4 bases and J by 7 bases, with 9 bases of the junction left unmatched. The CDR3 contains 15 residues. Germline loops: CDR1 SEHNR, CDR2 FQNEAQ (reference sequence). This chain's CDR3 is CASSSPSRDSEKLFF. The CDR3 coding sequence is TGTGCCAGCAGCTCGCCGAGCAGGGACAGTGAAAAACTGTTTTTT.

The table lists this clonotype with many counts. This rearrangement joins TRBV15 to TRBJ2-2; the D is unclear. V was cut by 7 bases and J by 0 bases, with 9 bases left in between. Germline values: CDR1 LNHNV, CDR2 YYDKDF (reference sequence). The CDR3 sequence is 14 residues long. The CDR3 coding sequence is TGTGCCACCACGCCCATCCCGAACACCGGGGAGCTGTTTTTT. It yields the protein CATTPIPNTGELFF.

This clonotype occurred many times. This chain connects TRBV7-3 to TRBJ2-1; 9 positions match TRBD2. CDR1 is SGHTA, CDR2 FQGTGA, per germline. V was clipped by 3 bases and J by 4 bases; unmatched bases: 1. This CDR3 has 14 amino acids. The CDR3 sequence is CASSLTSGYNEQFF. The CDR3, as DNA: TGTGCCAGCAGCTTGACTAGCGGATACAATGAGCAGTTCTTC.

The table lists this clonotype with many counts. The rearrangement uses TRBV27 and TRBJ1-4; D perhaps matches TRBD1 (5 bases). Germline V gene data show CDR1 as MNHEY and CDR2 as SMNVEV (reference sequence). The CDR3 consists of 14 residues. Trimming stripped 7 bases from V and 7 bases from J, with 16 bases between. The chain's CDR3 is CASTSGEGREKLFF. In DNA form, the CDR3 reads TGTGCCAGCACCTCGGGGGAGGGGCGTGAAAAACTGTTTTTT.

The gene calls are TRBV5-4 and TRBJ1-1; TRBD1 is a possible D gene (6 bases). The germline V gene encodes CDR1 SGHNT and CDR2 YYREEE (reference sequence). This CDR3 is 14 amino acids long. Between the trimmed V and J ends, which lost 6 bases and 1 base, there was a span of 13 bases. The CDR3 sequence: CASNPQGPNTEAFF. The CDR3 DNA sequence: TGTGCCAGCAACCCACAGGGCCCGAACACTGAAGCTTTCTTT.

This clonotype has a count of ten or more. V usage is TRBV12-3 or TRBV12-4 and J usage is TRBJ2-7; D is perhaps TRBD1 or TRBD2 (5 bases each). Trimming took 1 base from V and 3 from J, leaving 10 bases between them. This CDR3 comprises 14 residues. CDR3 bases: TGTGCCAGCAGTTTAGGAGGGGCACACTACGAGCAGTACTTC. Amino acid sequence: CASSLGGAHYEQYF.

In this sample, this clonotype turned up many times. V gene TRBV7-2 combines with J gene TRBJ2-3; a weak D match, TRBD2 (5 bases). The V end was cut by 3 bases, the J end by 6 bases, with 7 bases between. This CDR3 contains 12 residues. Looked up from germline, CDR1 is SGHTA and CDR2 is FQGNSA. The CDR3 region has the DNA TGTGCCAGCAGCTTTGGACTGGATACGCAGTATTTT. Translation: CASSFGLDTQYF.

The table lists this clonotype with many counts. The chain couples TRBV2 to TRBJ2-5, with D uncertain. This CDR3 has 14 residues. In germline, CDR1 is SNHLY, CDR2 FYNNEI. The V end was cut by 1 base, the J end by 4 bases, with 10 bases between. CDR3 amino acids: CASSEEGYAETQYF. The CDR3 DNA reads TGTGCCAGCAGTGAAGAGGGTTACGCAGAGACCCAGTACTTC.

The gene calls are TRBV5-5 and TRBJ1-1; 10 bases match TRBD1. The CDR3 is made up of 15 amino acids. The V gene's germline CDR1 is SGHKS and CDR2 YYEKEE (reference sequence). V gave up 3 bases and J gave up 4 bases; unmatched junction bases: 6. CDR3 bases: TGTGCCAGCAGCTCAGCCGGACAGGGGGTCACTGAAGCTTTCTTT. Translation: CASSSAGQGVTEAFF.

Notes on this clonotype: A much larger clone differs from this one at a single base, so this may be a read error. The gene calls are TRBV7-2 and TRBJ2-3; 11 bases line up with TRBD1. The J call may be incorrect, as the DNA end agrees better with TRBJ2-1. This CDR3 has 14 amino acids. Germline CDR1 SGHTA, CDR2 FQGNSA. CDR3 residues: CASSWGTGGDKQFF. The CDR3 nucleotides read TGTGCCAGCAGCTGGGGGACAGGGGGGGATAAGCAGTTCTTC.